This is a list of T cell receptor beta chains from one sample in a study of blood T cell repertoires in COVID-19. Sequencing used immunoSEQ multiplex PCR; TCRdb keeps in-frame clones, though not all of them. The sample lists about 440,000 clones; roughly 91% were seen once. Material: PBMCs or T cells enriched from blood (not recorded which). These receptors were collected from a man aged 18-30 years who had recovered from COVID-19. Both conserved end residues are part of each CDR3. A D gene is named only where the DNA matches it firmly. Size is omitted from some rows. Given values are once, few, many or a class for expanded clones.

J gene: TRBJ2-3
V gene: TRBV28
D gene: TRBD2
clone size: .
CDR3 DNA: TGTGCCAGCGGCCCTGGGGGACTAGCGGCCCTTACAGATACGCAGTATTTT
CDR3 protein: CASGPGGLAALTDTQYF

J gene: TRBJ2-1
V gene: TRBV29-1
D gene: TRBD2
clone size: .
CDR3 DNA: TGCAGCGTTGGAGCCGGGAGGGTCTCCTACAATGAGCAGTTCTTC
CDR3 protein: CSVGAGRVSYNEQFF

J gene: TRBJ2-5
V gene: TRBV3-1/TRBV3-2
D gene: TRBD2
clone size: .
CDR3 DNA: TGTGCCAGCAGCCAAGTTTCTAGCGGGGCTCTAGGGGAGACCCAGTACTTC
CDR3 protein: CASSQVSSGALGETQYF

J gene: TRBJ2-1
V gene: TRBV2
D gene: TRBD2
clone size: .
CDR3 DNA: TGTGCCAGCAGAGGACTAGCGAGATACAATGAGCAGTTCTTC
CDR3 protein: CASRGLARYNEQFF

J gene: TRBJ2-1
V gene: TRBV19
D gene: .
clone size: .
CDR3 DNA: TGTGCCAGTATGACTCCCGGGGGACCCTACAATGAGCAGTTCTTC
CDR3 protein: CASMTPGGPYNEQFF

J gene: TRBJ1-2
V gene: TRBV12-3/TRBV12-4
D gene: .
clone size: .
CDR3 DNA: TGTGCCAGCAGTCAGACTAACTATGGCTACACCTTC
CDR3 protein: CASSQTNYGYTF

J gene: TRBJ1-2
V gene: TRBV5-5
D gene: TRBD1
clone size: .
CDR3 DNA: TGTGCCAGCAGCAACGGACAGGGGTTTTATGGCTACACCTTC
CDR3 protein: CASSNGQGFYGYTF

J gene: TRBJ2-5
V gene: TRBV5-4
D gene: TRBD2
clone size: once
CDR3 DNA: TGTGCCAGCAGCTATAGCGGGGGGCTCGGGGAGACCCAGTACTTC
CDR3 protein: CASSYSGGLGETQYF

J gene: TRBJ2-1
V gene: TRBV6-5
D gene: TRBD1
clone size: .
CDR3 DNA: TGTGCCAGCAGACCCCGACAGGGCAATGAGCAGTTCTTC
CDR3 protein: CASRPRQGNEQFF

J gene: TRBJ2-7
V gene: TRBV4-2
D gene: .
clone size: .
CDR3 DNA: TGTGCCAGCAGCCAAGTACTAGCTTCCGAGCAGTACTTC
CDR3 protein: CASSQVLASEQYF

J gene: TRBJ2-3
V gene: TRBV19
D gene: .
clone size: .
CDR3 DNA: TGTGCCAGTAGTATAGACGGGGGACCAGATACGCAGTATTTT
CDR3 protein: CASSIDGGPDTQYF

J gene: TRBJ2-3
V gene: TRBV7-9
D gene: .
clone size: .
CDR3 DNA: TGTGCCAGCAGCCAAACACAAAGCACAGATACGCAGTATTTT
CDR3 protein: CASSQTQSTDTQYF

J gene: TRBJ2-6
V gene: TRBV9
D gene: TRBD2
clone size: .
CDR3 DNA: TGTGCCAGCAGCACGATCCCGGGACTAGCGGGAGGGGGTGGGGCCAACGTCCTGACTTTC
CDR3 protein: CASSTIPGLAGGGGANVLTF

J gene: TRBJ2-7
V gene: TRBV25-1
D gene: TRBD1
clone size: .
CDR3 DNA: TGTGCCAGCCGGGACAGGGGCTACGAGCAGTACTTC
CDR3 protein: CASRDRGYEQYF

J gene: TRBJ1-2
V gene: TRBV2
D gene: .
clone size: .
CDR3 DNA: TGTGCCAGCAGCAAAACACAGGATCTATATTTCTATGGCTACACCTTC
CDR3 protein: CASSKTQDLYFYGYTF

J gene: TRBJ1-1
V gene: TRBV28
D gene: .
clone size: .
CDR3 DNA: TGTGCCAGCTCCAGCGGCTCTGAAGCTTTCTTT
CDR3 protein: CASSSGSEAFF

J gene: TRBJ1-2
V gene: TRBV2
D gene: TRBD1
clone size: .
CDR3 DNA: TGTGCCAGCAATTGGGACAGGGGGCGTCCTGGCTACACCTTC
CDR3 protein: CASNWDRGRPGYTF

J gene: TRBJ2-7
V gene: TRBV7-2
D gene: .
clone size: .
CDR3 DNA: TGTGCCAGCAGCCTCCATTATCCTAGCGCCAGCTCCTACGAGCAGTACTTC
CDR3 protein: CASSLHYPSASSYEQYF